This TCR beta chain was sequenced during a study of blood T cell repertoires in COVID-19 (dated by TCRdb to about 2020). Looking at the study overall: The collaborator samples originated in the United States, Italy and Spain and spanned the acute and convalescent phases of COVID-19. The prospective study material was composed of cDNA or gDNA derived from T cells, B-cell-depleted T cells, or PBMCs. Deeply sampled blood TCRbeta repertoires from subjects exposed to, actively infected with, or recovered from COVID-19 were included in the dataset. A freely available public database, intended as a resource for researchers studying the immune response to SARS-CoV-2, is where the repertoires were released. The samples were drawn from the first 160 participants of the ongoing ImmuneRACE study and from roughly 1,300 subjects provided by 6 global collaborators. The sample metadata nearly always contained a de-identified subject ID, COVID-19 status, age in years and sex. Where available, HLA class I and class II types were obtained from metadata supplied by the sample provider rather than from assay-based typing. Beyond this particular receptor, the publication reports: Clinical and demographic metadata were provided uncurated, with the amount varying by source and participant.

The collaborating institutions used their own protocols to collect whole blood in K2EDTA tubes. For TCRbeta analysis, collaborator samples were shipped as frozen whole blood, as isolated PBMCs, or as DNA extracted from either sample type. As for this clone: Its target antigen remains unknown. Base qualities are not at hand, and no much larger clone is one base apart.

The immunoSEQ Assay, a bias-controlled multiplex PCR, was used to amplify TCRbeta CDR3 regions from genomic DNA. The published analysis was carried out like this. Nucleated cell counts per sample were estimated from amplification of reference gene primers within the assay. To quantify the absolute abundance of each unique TCRbeta CDR3 rearrangement, sequence reads were collapsed and filtered. For each sample, productive Simpson clonality was calculated as the square root of Simpson's diversity index across productive rearrangements. TCRdb's version of the immuneACCESS table is confined to in-frame rearrangements and falls short of the full clone set. An unresolved V gene accounts for under half of the shortfall where checked; the remainder is of unknown origin. V, J and clone size are those of that table, while D and trimming were read from the DNA. The sample table lists 300,000 or so clones, 90% of them with a count of one. The ten largest clones add up to over 3.5% of the sample.

This clonotype was obtained from a woman aged 40 to 50 with acute or convalescent COVID-19. Material: peripheral blood.

The DNA sequence follows: TGTGCCAGTAGTATTGGAGGGTCTGGTGGCTACACCTTC. Its protein product is CASSIGGSGGYTF. The chain links TRBV19 with TRBJ1-2; the D segment cannot be called with confidence. V loses 3 bases, J loses 7 bases, and the germline ends lie 12 bases apart. Including cysteine and phenylalanine, the CDR3 has 13 amino acids. This entry keeps only the CDR3 DNA: 39 bases, framed from base 1. Taken from the germline V gene (reference sequence), the CDR1 and CDR2 loops are LNHDA and SQIVND. The full variable domain, with segments outside the CDR3 supplied by the reference TRBV19 and TRBJ1-2 proteins, appears as DGGITQSPKYLFRKEGQNVTLSCEQNLNHDAMYWYRQDPGQGLRLIYYSQIVNDFQKGDIAEGYSVSREKKESFPLTVTSAQKNPTAFYLCASSIGGSGGYTFGSGTRLTVV.